This TCR beta chain was observed in a study of T cell responses to AZD1222 COVID-19 vaccine. Study outcomes and limitations: A rise in Spike-specific TCR breadth and depth followed two AZD1222 doses. Spike-spanning, vaccine-associated CD4 TCRs were dominant at 160-218 and 743-854.

On this clone: The antigen remains undetermined.

The CDR3 sequence is 16 residues long. Repertoires were generated with immunoSEQ multiplex PCR, while TCRdb's copy carries only in-frame clones and drops some. The sample has some 100,000 clones; just over 90% are singletons. The input for sequencing was peripheral blood, taken on day 0 of AZD1222 vaccination. This rearrangement joins TRBV21-1 to TRBJ1-2. TRBV21-1 represents a pseudogene. The TCR originated in an adult in good health. In nucleotides, the CDR3 is TGTGCCAGCAGCAAAGAGGCGGGATCGGCTAACTATGGCTACACCTTC. Protein product: CASSKEAGSANYGYTF.